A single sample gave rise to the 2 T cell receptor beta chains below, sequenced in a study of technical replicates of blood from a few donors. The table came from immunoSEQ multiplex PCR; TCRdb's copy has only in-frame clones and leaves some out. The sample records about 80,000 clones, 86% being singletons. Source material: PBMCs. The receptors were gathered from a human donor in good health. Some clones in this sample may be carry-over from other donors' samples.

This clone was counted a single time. Here the CDR3 DNA reads TGTGCCAGCAGCTTGGGCAAAATGAGGGAGGGCCCTCAGTACGAGCAGTACTTC. Translating gives CASSLGKMREGPQYEQYF. The V call is TRBV13, the J call TRBJ2-7, with TRBD2 identical over 7 bases. CDR1 and CDR2 (germline): PRHDT, FYEKMQ (reference sequence). V was clipped by 3 bases and J by 4 bases; unmatched bases: 18. This CDR3 has 18 amino acids. Full variable domain (missing parts from reference TRBV13 and TRBJ2-7): AAGVIQSPRHLIKEKRETATLKCYPIPRHDTVYWYQQGPGQDPQFLISFYEKMQSDKGSIPDRFSAQQFSDYHSELNMSSLELGDSALYFCASSLGKMREGPQYEQYFGPGTRLTVT.

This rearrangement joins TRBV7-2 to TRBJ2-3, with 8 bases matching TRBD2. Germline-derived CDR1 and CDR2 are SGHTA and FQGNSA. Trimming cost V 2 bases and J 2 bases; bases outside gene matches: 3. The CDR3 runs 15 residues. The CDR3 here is CASSLLRGDTDTQYF. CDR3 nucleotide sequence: TGTGCCAGCAGCTTACTGCGGGGGGACACAGATACGCAGTATTTT.